This T cell receptor beta chain originates from a study of molecular identifiers for immune sequencing clone quantification. The CD8+CD4-CCR7+CD45RA+ phenotype defined the sorted naive CD8 T cells. Germline CDR1 and CDR2: MNHNY and SVGAGI (reference sequence). With 5 bases removed from V and 0 bases from J, the gap between germline ends came to 13 bases. The CDR3 consists of 15 residues. TCRdb passed the PCR reads through MiXCR, listing each CDR3 protein once. The data show some 580,000 distinct CDR3 sequences, with about 25% seen just once and around 0.78% held by the top ten. Note on this clonotype: Since the CDR3 does not end with the conserved phenylalanine or tryptophan, this likely comes from a read error.

Material: naive CD8+ T cells from blood, with Jurkat cell RNA spiked in. Stated subset: FACS-sorted CD8+CD4-CCR7+CD45RA+ naive T cells. This clonotype originated in a human donor in good health. Some libraries in this study had Jurkat cell RNA spiked in. The rearrangement uses TRBV6-6 and TRBJ2-5, with D possibly being TRBD1 or TRBD2 (6 bases each). CDR3 nucleotide sequence: TGTGCCAGCAGTACCTATGGGGGGCACCAAGAGACCCAGTACTCC. Protein sequence: CASSTYGGHQETQYS.